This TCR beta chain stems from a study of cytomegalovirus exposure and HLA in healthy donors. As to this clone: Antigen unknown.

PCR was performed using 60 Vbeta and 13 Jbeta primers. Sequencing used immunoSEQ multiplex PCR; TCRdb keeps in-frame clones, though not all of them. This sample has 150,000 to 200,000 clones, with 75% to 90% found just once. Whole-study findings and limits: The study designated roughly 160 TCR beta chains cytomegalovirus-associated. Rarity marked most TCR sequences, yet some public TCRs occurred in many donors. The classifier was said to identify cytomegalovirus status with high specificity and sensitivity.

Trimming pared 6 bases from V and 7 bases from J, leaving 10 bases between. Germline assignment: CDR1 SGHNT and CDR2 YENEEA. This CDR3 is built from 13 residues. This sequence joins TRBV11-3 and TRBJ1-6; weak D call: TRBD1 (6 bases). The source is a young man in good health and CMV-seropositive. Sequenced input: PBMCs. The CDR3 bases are TGTGCCAGCAGTTCAGGGGCAAATTCACCCCTCCACTTT. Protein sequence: CASSSGANSPLHF.